The clone carrying this T cell receptor (beta chain) was counted a few times. The source of the sample is a study of patients and donors after allogeneic stem cell transplantation. Each CDR3 protein gets one entry after TCRdb re-called the RT-PCR reads with MiXCR. The table includes roughly 200,000 distinct CDR3 sequences, roughly two fifths detected once. The source of this sequence is a human donor who was either an allogeneic HSCT recipient or a stem cell or donor lymphocyte infusion donor (not recorded which). It is not recorded whose cells these are; they may come from a transplant donor. The specimen was blood, either unsorted or a sorted T cell fraction (not recorded which).

CDR3 nucleotide sequence: TGTGCCAGCAGCCTCCCCGGACAGGGAAGTGGAAAACTGTTTTTT. Its translation is CASSLPGQGSGKLFF. The chain employs TRBV28 and TRBJ1-4; 8 nucleotides match TRBD1. Germline V gene sequence: CDR1 MDHEN, CDR2 SYDVKM. The CDR3 totals 15 residues. V shed 6 bases, J shed 10 bases, and the junction held 13 bases outside the gene matches.